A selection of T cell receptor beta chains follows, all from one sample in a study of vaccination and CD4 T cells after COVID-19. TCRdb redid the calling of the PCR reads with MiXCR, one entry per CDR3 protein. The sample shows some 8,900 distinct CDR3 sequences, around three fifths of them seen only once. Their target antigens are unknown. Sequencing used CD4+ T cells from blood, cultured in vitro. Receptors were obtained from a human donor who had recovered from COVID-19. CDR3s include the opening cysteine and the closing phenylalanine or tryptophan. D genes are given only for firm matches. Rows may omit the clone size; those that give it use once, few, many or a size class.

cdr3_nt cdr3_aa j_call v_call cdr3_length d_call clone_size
TGTGCCAGCAGTTCAAGGTCTACTGAAGCTTTCTTT CASSSRSTEAFF TRBJ1-1 TRBV6-5 12 . .
TGTGCCAGCCAGGGGCCCAATCAGCCCCAGCATTTT CASQGPNQPQHF TRBJ1-5 TRBV6-1 12 . .
TGCAGTGCTAGCCCCTGGGGGTCTAACTATGGCTACACCTTC CSASPWGSNYGYTF TRBJ1-2 TRBV20-1 14 . .
TGCAGTGCTAGAGTTGGGGGGACAGGTAATCAGCCCCAGCATTTT CSARVGGTGNQPQHF TRBJ1-5 TRBV20-1 15 TRBD1 few
TGTGCCAGCAGTGAAACAGGGGTGCACGAGCAGTACTTC CASSETGVHEQYF TRBJ2-7 TRBV6-2/TRBV6-3 13 TRBD1 .
TGTGCCAGCAGCTTAGCGTGGGACAGGATAACGACCCAGTACTTC CASSLAWDRITTQYF TRBJ2-5 TRBV7-9 15 TRBD1 .
TGTGCCAGCACCTCATGGGGGGTGGAGACCCAGTACTTC CASTSWGVETQYF TRBJ2-5 TRBV7-9 13 . .
TGTGCCAGCAGCTACGGACAGGGGAAGGAGACCCAGTACTTC CASSYGQGKETQYF TRBJ2-5 TRBV7-8 14 TRBD1 .
TGCAGTGCTGTAGGACTAGCGGGATTGGTTGAGCAGTTCTTC CSAVGLAGLVEQFF TRBJ2-1 TRBV20-1 14 TRBD2 .
TGTGCCAGCAGCTTCAGGGACCGATCCTCTTCACCCCTCCACTTT CASSFRDRSSSPLHF TRBJ1-6 TRBV7-9 15 . .
TGTGCCATCAGTGAGTTACTAGGGGAGACCCAGTACTTC CAISELLGETQYF TRBJ2-5 TRBV10-3 13 . .
TGTGCCAGCAGCTTTGGCGTTAGTCAGCCCCAGCATTTT CASSFGVSQPQHF TRBJ1-5 TRBV7-2 13 . .
TGTGCCAGCAGCCCAGGGGGGGGCAGGAATTCACCCCTCCACTTT CASSPGGGRNSPLHF TRBJ1-6 TRBV7-2 15 TRBD1 few
TGTGCCAGCAGTTACCAGGGAACCACAATCAGCCCCCAGCATTTT CASSYQGTTISPQHF TRBJ1-5 TRBV6-5 15 . few
TGTGCCAGCAGGATGCCATCAGGGGCGGCTTTCTTT CASRMPSGAAFF TRBJ1-1 TRBV6-1 12 . .
TGCAGTGCTAGTAGACAGGGAAACACCATATATTTT CSASRQGNTIYF TRBJ1-3 TRBV20-1 12 . medium-sized
TGCAGTGCTAGAGTGGAGGACTATGGCTACACCTTC CSARVEDYGYTF TRBJ1-2 TRBV20-1 12 . .
TGTGCCACCAGTGACCCCCGGACAGGGAAGGACGAGCAGTACTTC CATSDPRTGKDEQYF TRBJ2-7 TRBV24-1 15 TRBD1 .
TGTGCCAGCAGCTTAGCAGAGACCCAGTACTTC CASSLAETQYF TRBJ2-5 TRBV7-2 11 . .
TGCAGTGCTGCCGGGGCTAGCGGGCCCTTGGGCGAGCAGTACTTC CSAAGASGPLGEQYF TRBJ2-7 TRBV20-1 15 TRBD2 .
TGTGCCAGCAGTGATGAACTGGGTCCTAGTACCTACGAGCAGTACTTC CASSDELGPSTYEQYF TRBJ2-7 TRBV6-1 16 . .
TGTGCCAGCAGTTTACGCGGGGAGGCAGCCTACGAGCAGTACTTC CASSLRGEAAYEQYF TRBJ2-7 TRBV28 15 . .
TGTGCCAGCAGTGAGACAGGGGGCTATGGCTACACCTTC CASSETGGYGYTF TRBJ1-2 TRBV6-1 13 TRBD1 once
TGTGCCAGCAGCGTCGGGGACAGGTGGGGGGAGACCCAGTACTTC CASSVGDRWGETQYF TRBJ2-5 TRBV7-2 15 TRBD1 .
TGTGCCAGCAGCTTGGAGGGGGACGAGCAGTACTTC CASSLEGDEQYF TRBJ2-7 TRBV7-2 12 . .
TGCAGTGCCCGGAAGGACCTCTACGAGCAGTACTTC CSARKDLYEQYF TRBJ2-7 TRBV20-1 12 . .
TGTGCCAGCAGTAGGGTTGGGGGCACTGAAGCTTTCTTT CASSRVGGTEAFF TRBJ1-1 TRBV6-1 13 . .
TGTGCCAGCAGCTCCGGGGAGACCCAGTACTTC CASSSGETQYF TRBJ2-5 TRBV7-6 11 . few
TGCAGTGCTAATCAGGGGGCTGGTCGGGCTTTCTTT CSANQGAGRAFF TRBJ1-1 TRBV20-1 12 TRBD1 .
TGTGCCAGCAGTCCCTACAGGGGGCTGGTCGGGGGCTACACCTTC CASSPYRGLVGGYTF TRBJ1-2 TRBV28 15 TRBD1 .
TGCAGTGCTCCGACAGGGACCAATCAGCCCCAGCATTTT CSAPTGTNQPQHF TRBJ1-5 TRBV20-1 13 TRBD1 .
TGTGCCAGCAGTTTACGACCGCTTGCGCAGTACTTC CASSLRPLAQYF TRBJ2-7 TRBV28 12 . .
TGTGCCAGCAGTCTACGGGGGTTCCAGTACTTC CASSLRGFQYF TRBJ2-5 TRBV2 11 . .
TGCAGTGCTAGCTTGGGTGCTGGCTACACCTTC CSASLGAGYTF TRBJ1-2 TRBV20-1 11 . .
TGTGCCAGCAGCTTAGGCAGGGGTAACTATGGCTACACCTTC CASSLGRGNYGYTF TRBJ1-2 TRBV7-8 14 . .
TGCAGTGCTGGACACTACGAGCAGTACTTC CSAGHYEQYF TRBJ2-7 TRBV20-1 10 . few
TGTGCCAGCAGTCCCCAACAGTATGGCTACACCTTC CASSPQQYGYTF TRBJ1-2 TRBV28 12 . .
TGTGCCAGCAGTCCAGGGTCCAAATCTGGTGGCTACACCTTC CASSPGSKSGGYTF TRBJ1-2 TRBV28 14 . .
TGTGCCACCAGCAGAGATAGGAAGAGCGGCGAGCAGTACTTC CATSRDRKSGEQYF TRBJ2-7 TRBV15 14 . .
TGTGCCAGCAGTTTACAGGGGGCGGTCTATGGCTACACCTTC CASSLQGAVYGYTF TRBJ1-2 TRBV27 14 TRBD1 few
TGTGCCAGCAGCCGTGCGGCAAAAGGGAGCCAGTACTTC CASSRAAKGSQYF TRBJ2-5 TRBV7-2 13 . .
TGTGCCAGCAGTCTCCTTGGAGGGTATGGCTACACCTTC CASSLLGGYGYTF TRBJ1-2 TRBV6-2/TRBV6-3 13 . .
TGTGCCAGCAGCCCAAGGGCGGCTAGCGGGAGATACGAGCAGTACTTC CASSPRAASGRYEQYF TRBJ2-7 TRBV7-2 16 TRBD2 .
TGTGCCAGCCACCTGACAGGATCGGGGGGGGAGACCCAGTACTTC CASHLTGSGGETQYF TRBJ2-5 TRBV6-1 15 TRBD2 .
TGTGCCAGCAGTTCCGCAACCTACGAGCAGTACTTC CASSSATYEQYF TRBJ2-7 TRBV6-5 12 . .
TGTGCCAGCCGCAATGACAGGGGAGGCAATCAGCCCCAGCATTTT CASRNDRGGNQPQHF TRBJ1-5 TRBV6-1 15 TRBD1 .
TGCAGTGCCAGGGGGTTAGGGGGTCAGCCCCAGCATTTT CSARGLGGQPQHF TRBJ1-5 TRBV20-1 13 TRBD1 few
TGTGCCACCAGTGATAGCAGTATTAACTATGGCTACACCTTC CATSDSSINYGYTF TRBJ1-2 TRBV24-1 14 . .
TGTGCCTGGGGGCGGTCAGATAATCAGCCCCAGCATTTT CAWGRSDNQPQHF TRBJ1-5 TRBV30 13 . .
TGTGCCAGCAGCTTAGGTCAGCAAGAGACCCAGTACTTC CASSLGQQETQYF TRBJ2-5 TRBV7-3 13 . .
TGTGCCAGCAGTTACGGGTCAGGGGGACCCTACGAGCAGTACTTC CASSYGSGGPYEQYF TRBJ2-7 TRBV6-5 15 TRBD1 .
TGTGCCACCTCGGGGAGGGCGGAGACCCAGTACTTC CATSGRAETQYF TRBJ2-5 TRBV7-9 12 TRBD2 few
TGTGCCAGTTGTACGACCTACGAGCAGTACTTC CASCTTYEQYF TRBJ2-7 TRBV28 11 . few
TGTGCCAGCAGTTACTCGGGGAGGGGGCGGCCCCAGCATTTT CASSYSGRGRPQHF TRBJ1-5 TRBV6-5 14 TRBD1 .